This is a list of T cell receptor beta chains from one sample in a study of cytomegalovirus exposure and HLA in healthy donors. Only in-frame clones appear in the TCRdb table, and some are missing; sequencing was by immunoSEQ multiplex PCR. Among under 200,000 clones listed, 84% were seen once. Sequencing was performed on PBMCs. These TCRs come from a man in his fifties or sixties in good health and CMV-seropositive. Both conserved end residues are part of each CDR3. D genes are given only for firm matches.

TRBJ2-3,NA,TRBV7-3,TGTGCCAGCAGCTCGACCAGGGCCGGGGATACGCAGTATTTT,CASSSTRAGDTQYF
TRBJ2-2,TRBD2,TRBV19,TGTGCCAGTAGTACAACAGGACTAGCGGGAGCCGGGGAGCTGTTTTTT,CASSTTGLAGAGELFF
TRBJ1-2,NA,TRBV2,TGTGCCAGCAGTAAGCTCAGGGAACATGGCTACACCTTC,CASSKLREHGYTF
TRBJ1-1,TRBD1,TRBV5-6,TGTGCCAGCAGCTTGGCAGGGGGGCATGAGGCTTTCTTT,CASSLAGGHEAFF
TRBJ2-5,TRBD2,TRBV5-1,TGCGCCAGCAGCTCCGGGGGGGTTCAAGAGACCCAGTACTTC,CASSSGGVQETQYF
TRBJ2-4,TRBD2,TRBV27,TGTGCCAGCAGTTTAAGGCTGGAGCGGGAGGGCCGGGCCAAAAACATTCAGTACTTC,CASSLRLEREGRAKNIQYF
TRBJ2-1,TRBD2,TRBV7-9,TGTGCCAGCAGCTTAATTGGGAGGGCCCCGTATGAGCAGTTCTTC,CASSLIGRAPYEQFF
TRBJ2-1,TRBD2,TRBV7-2,TGTGCCAGCAGTTCCCCGGGAGCGGGAGGGCGGAATGAGCAGTTCTTC,CASSSPGAGGRNEQFF
TRBJ1-4,NA,TRBV7-9,TGTGCCAGCAGCTCTCGGACAGTTTCTAATGAAAAACTGTTTTTT,CASSSRTVSNEKLFF
TRBJ2-4,TRBD2,TRBV7-2,TGTGCCAGCAGCTACCTTTGGATTAGCGGGGTCCGGGCCATTCAGTACTTC,CASSYLWISGVRAIQYF
TRBJ2-3,NA,TRBV21-1,TGTGCCAGCAGCAAAGGGACAGGGAAAGGCACAGATACGCAGTATTTT,CASSKGTGKGTDTQYF